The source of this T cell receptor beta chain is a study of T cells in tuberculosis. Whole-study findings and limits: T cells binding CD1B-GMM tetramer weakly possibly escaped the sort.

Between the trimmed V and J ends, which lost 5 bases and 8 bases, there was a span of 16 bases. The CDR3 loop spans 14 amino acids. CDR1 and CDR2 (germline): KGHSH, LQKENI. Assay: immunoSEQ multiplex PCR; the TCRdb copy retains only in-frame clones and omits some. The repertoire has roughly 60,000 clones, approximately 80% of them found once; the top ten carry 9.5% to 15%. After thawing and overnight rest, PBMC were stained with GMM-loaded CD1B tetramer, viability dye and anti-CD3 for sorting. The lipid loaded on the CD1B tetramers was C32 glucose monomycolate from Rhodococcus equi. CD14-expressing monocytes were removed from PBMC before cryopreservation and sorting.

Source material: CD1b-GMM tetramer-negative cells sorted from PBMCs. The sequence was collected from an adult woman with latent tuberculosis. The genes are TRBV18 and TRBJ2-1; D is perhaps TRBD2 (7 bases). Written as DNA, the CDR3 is TGTGCCAGCTCAAGGGATCGGGGGGCCGATGAGCAGTTCTTC. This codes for CASSRDRGADEQFF.